Following are 11 T cell receptor beta chains from one sample sequenced in a study of blood T cell repertoires in COVID-19. Some clones are missing from TCRdb's copy, which holds only in-frame ones; the method was immunoSEQ multiplex PCR. The data hold 39,000 or so clones, with approximately 80% observed a single time. Material for sequencing was peripheral blood. These receptors all stem from a man between 60 and 75 years old in a cohort sampled during active COVID-19.

The chain uses TRBV5-4 and TRBJ1-5; 7 bases agree with TRBD1. Unmatched junction bases numbered 15, after V lost 4 bases and J lost 5 bases. The CDR3 runs to 17 residues. CDR1 and CDR2 from the germline V gene are SGHNT and YYREEE (reference sequence). CDR3 region: CASSPDPGDRDHQPQHF. CDR3 DNA sequence: TGTGCCAGCAGCCCCGATCCCGGCGACAGGGATCATCAGCCCCAGCATTTT.

The chain recombines TRBV28 with TRBJ1-5, with 8 bases that match TRBD1. The V segment lost 5 bases and the J segment 9 bases; nucleotides outside the gene matches: 9. The length of the CDR3 is 14 residues. From germline, CDR1 is MDHEN and CDR2 SYDVKM. CDR3 coding DNA: TGTGCCAGCAGTATTCTGACAGGGGATCGGCCCCAGCATTTT. Amino acids: CASSILTGDRPQHF.

The chain has TRBV5-1 and TRBJ2-3, with D possibly TRBD1 on 6 matching bases. The CDR3 loop spans 15 amino acids. Germline V gene data show CDR1 as SGHRS and CDR2 as YFSETQ. V gave up 4 bases and J gave up 6 bases, with 18 bases separating them. In DNA, the CDR3 is TGCGCCAGCAGCCGGTCAGGGGATAAGGGCGATACGCAGTATTTT. This encodes CASSRSGDKGDTQYF.

The J gene is TRBJ1-4, the V gene TRBV2; TRBD1 matches 9 bases. Germline V gene lookup returns CDR1 SNHLY and CDR2 FYNNEI. The length of the CDR3 is 16 residues. The junction had 3 bases not matched to a gene; V was cut back by 4 bases and J by 0 bases. DNA of the CDR3: TGTGCCAGCAGTGTGGGACAGGGCCCAACTAATGAAAAACTGTTTTTT. Its protein product is CASSVGQGPTNEKLFF.

The chain joins TRBV9 to TRBJ1-6; D is unclear. The CDR3 is 16 amino acids. Germline values: CDR1 SGDLS, CDR2 YYNGEE. Trimming took 0 bases from V and 6 from J, leaving 13 bases between them. CDR3 sequence: CASSVERAGLNSPLHF. The CDR3 DNA sequence: TGTGCCAGCAGCGTAGAGAGGGCTGGACTTAATTCACCCCTCCACTTT.

The chain uses TRBV18 and TRBJ2-5, with 8 bases matching TRBD1. Germline CDR1 KGHSH, CDR2 LQKENI. With 5 bases clipped from V and 7 bases from J, the junction kept 12 bases outside the gene matches. The CDR3 runs 15 residues. CDR3 in amino acids: CASSRGQVEEGTQYF. The CDR3 DNA sequence: TGTGCCAGCTCAAGGGGACAGGTCGAGGAAGGGACCCAGTACTTC.

The chain is built from TRBV11-2 and TRBJ2-3; the match to TRBD2 covers 7 bases. This CDR3 spans 20 amino acids. Losses at the gene ends were 0 bases for V and 0 bases for J; bases not matched to a gene: 15. CDR1 is SGHAT, CDR2 FQNNGV, per germline. CDR3 nucleotides: TGTGCCAGCAGCTTAGATCGGGGGGTTACAAGGGGAGGAAGCACAGATACGCAGTATTTT. Translating gives CASSLDRGVTRGGSTDTQYF.

This clone was counted a few times. The chain is built from TRBV7-8 and TRBJ2-3; 7 nucleotides align to TRBD2. Germline lookup yields CDR1 SGHVS and CDR2 FQNEAQ. The CDR3 runs 13 residues. Trimming took 0 bases from V and 6 from J; bases not matched to a gene: 0. This chain's CDR3 is CASSLAGGDTQYF. Here the CDR3 DNA reads TGTGCCAGCAGCTTAGCCGGGGGGGATACGCAGTATTTT. The variable domain in full, with the rest retrieved from reference TRBV7-8 and TRBJ2-3, is GAGVSQSPRYKVAKRGQDVALRCDPISGHVSLFWYQQALGQGPEFLTYFQNEAQLDKSGLPSDRFFAERPEGSVSTLKIQRTQQEDSAVYLCASSLAGGDTQYFGPGTRLTVL.

The chain links TRBV28 to TRBJ1-1; no clear D gene. Germline V lookup: CDR1 MDHEN, CDR2 SYDVKM. The CDR3 is 11 residues long. Trimming left V 6 bases short and J 4 bases short, with 6 bases between. CDR3 sequence (DNA): TGTGCCAGCAGCTCGGGCACTGAAGCTTTCTTT. This gives the protein CASSSGTEAFF.

The rearrangement links TRBV30 to TRBJ1-6; D perhaps matches TRBD1 (6 bases). CDR1 is GTSNPN, CDR2 SVGIG, per germline (reference sequence). The V end lost 7 bases, the J end lost 9 bases, and 13 bases lay between the germline ends. CDR3 length: 12 residues. CDR3 sequence reads: CASAGAVSPLHF. CDR3 nucleotide sequence: TGTGCCTCAGCGGGGGCAGTTTCACCCCTCCACTTT.

The V and J genes are TRBV6-5 and TRBJ1-1; D not resolved. CDR3 length: 13 residues. The ends were cut back, 10 bases at V and 3 bases at J, with 15 bases in the middle. Germline V lookup: CDR1 MNHEY, CDR2 SVGAGI. In DNA form, the CDR3 reads TGTGCCACGAGCCGGACTCCCTACACTGAAGCTTTCTTT. Amino acid sequence: CATSRTPYTEAFF.